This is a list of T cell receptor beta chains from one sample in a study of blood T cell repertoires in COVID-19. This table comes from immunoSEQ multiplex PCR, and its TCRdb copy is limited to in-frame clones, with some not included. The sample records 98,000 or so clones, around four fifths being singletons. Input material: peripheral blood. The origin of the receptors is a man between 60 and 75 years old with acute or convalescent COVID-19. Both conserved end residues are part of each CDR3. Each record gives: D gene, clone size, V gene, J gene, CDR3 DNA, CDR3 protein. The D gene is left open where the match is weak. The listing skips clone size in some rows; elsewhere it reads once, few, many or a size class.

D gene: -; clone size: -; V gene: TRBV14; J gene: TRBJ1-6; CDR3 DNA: TGTGCCAGCAGCTGGACAGAAAATTCACCCCTCCACTTT; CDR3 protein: CASSWTENSPLHF
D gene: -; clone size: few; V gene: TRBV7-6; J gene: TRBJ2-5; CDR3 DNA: TGTGCCAGCAGCTCCGTCGCCAGAGGGGAGACCCAGTACTTC; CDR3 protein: CASSSVARGETQYF
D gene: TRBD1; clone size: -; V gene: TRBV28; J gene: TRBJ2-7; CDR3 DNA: TGTGCCAGCAGTTCCCCGGGACAGGGAGGATCCGAGCAGTACTTC; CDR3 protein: CASSSPGQGGSEQYF
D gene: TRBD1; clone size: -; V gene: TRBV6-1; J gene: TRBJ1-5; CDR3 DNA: TGTGCCAGCAGTGGGGGACAGGGGGCAGGTAGCAATCAGCCCCAGCATTTT; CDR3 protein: CASSGGQGAGSNQPQHF
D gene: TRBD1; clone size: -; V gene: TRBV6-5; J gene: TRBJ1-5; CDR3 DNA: TGTGCCACCGTAAGGGGGCAATATCAGCCCCAGCATTTT; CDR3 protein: CATVRGQYQPQHF
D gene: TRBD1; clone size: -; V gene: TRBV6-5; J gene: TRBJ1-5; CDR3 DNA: TGTGCCAGCAGTCCATCTGGGACAGGGGGAAGGCCCCAGCATTTT; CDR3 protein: CASSPSGTGGRPQHF
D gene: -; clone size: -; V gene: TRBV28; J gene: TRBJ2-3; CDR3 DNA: TGTGCCAGCAGTCTCTCTGGGGGCCGCGCGCAGTATTTT; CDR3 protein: CASSLSGGRAQYF
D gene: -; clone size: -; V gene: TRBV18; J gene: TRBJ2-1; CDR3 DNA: TGTGCCAGCTCACCAGGCAAGGGGATGGGCAATGAGCAGTTCTTC; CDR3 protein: CASSPGKGMGNEQFF
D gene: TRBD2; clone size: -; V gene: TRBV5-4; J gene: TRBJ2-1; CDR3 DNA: TGTGCCAGCAGCCGCAAGACCGGGAGGGCGTCCAATGAGCAGTTCTTC; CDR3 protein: CASSRKTGRASNEQFF
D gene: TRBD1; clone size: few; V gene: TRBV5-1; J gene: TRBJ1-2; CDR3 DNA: TGCGCCAGCACCCCGGGTGGCGGACAGGGGTTGTATGGCTACACCTTC; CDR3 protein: CASTPGGGQGLYGYTF
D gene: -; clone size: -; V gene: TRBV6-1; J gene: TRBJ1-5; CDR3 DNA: TGTGCCAGCAGTGATACCCTCGGGAATCAGCCCCAGCATTTT; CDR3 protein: CASSDTLGNQPQHF
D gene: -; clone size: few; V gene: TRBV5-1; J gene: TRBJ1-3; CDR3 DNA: TGCGCCAGCAGCCCGGAGGAGACACCTTCTGGAAACACCATATATTTT; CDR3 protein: CASSPEETPSGNTIYF
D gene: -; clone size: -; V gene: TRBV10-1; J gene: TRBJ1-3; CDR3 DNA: TGCGCCAGCAGCGGGGGTTCGGGAAACACCATATATTTT; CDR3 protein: CASSGGSGNTIYF
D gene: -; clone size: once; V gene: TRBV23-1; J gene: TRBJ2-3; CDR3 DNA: TGCGCCAGCAGTCAAGAACGCGGGCGTCCGGATACGCAGTATTTT; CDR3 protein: CASSQERGRPDTQYF
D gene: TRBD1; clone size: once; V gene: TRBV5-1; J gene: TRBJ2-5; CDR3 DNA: TGCGCCAGCAGCACGGCCGGGACAGGGGGCCGGGAGACCCAGTACTTC; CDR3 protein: CASSTAGTGGRETQYF
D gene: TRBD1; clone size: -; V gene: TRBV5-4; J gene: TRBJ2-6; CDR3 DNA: TGTGCCAGCAGCTCCAAAACAGGGGGTAGTGGGGCCAACGTCCTGACTTTC; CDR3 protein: CASSSKTGGSGANVLTF
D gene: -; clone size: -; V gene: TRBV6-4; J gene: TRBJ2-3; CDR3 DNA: TGTGCCAGCAGTAACCGAGGGCGGGGCCGCACAGATACGCAGTATTTT; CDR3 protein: CASSNRGRGRTDTQYF
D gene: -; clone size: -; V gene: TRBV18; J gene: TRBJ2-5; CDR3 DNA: TGTGCCAGCTCACCAGCTACAGGGCCAAGAGGGTCGGAGACCCAGTACTTC; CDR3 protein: CASSPATGPRGSETQYF
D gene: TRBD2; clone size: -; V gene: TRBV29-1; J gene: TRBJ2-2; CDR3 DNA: TGCAGCGTCAGCGGGAGTGGGACCGGGGAGCTGTTTTTT; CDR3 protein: CSVSGSGTGELFF
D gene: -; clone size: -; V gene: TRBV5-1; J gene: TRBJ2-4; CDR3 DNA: TGCGCCAGCCCCGAGAACATTCAGTACTTC; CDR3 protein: CASPENIQYF